The rows below give T cell receptor beta chains drawn from one sample of a study of patients and donors after allogeneic stem cell transplantation. TCRdb analysed the RT-PCR reads with MiXCR anew, one entry per CDR3 protein. This table has fewer than 500,000 distinct CDR3 sequences, 16% appearing once. Sequenced input: blood, either unsorted or a sorted T cell fraction (not recorded which). These receptors all stem from a human donor who was either an allogeneic HSCT recipient or a stem cell or donor lymphocyte infusion donor (not recorded which). It is not recorded whose cells these are; they may come from a transplant donor. Each CDR3 is given with its conserved first and last residue. The order of the fields is V gene, J gene, clone size, D gene, CDR3 protein, CDR3 DNA. D genes are given only for firm matches. Clone size is shown for a subset of rows, as once, few, many or a class of expanded clone.

>TRBV7-9|TRBJ2-7|few|TRBD1
CASSLGQGTIYEQYF
TGTGCCAGCAGCTTGGGACAGGGGACGATCTATGAGCAGTACTTC
>TRBV2|TRBJ1-4|.|.
CASAGTLNEKLFF
TGTGCCAGCGCAGGGACGCTTAATGAAAAACTGTTTTTT
>TRBV18|TRBJ1-1|few|TRBD1
CASSLLQGAPMNTEAFF
TGTGCCAGCTCCCTTTTACAGGGGGCTCCAATGAACACTGAAGCTTTCTTT
>TRBV20-1|TRBJ2-7|.|.
CSARGTQSSYEQYF
TGCAGTGCTAGAGGGACTCAGAGTTCCTACGAGCAGTACTTC
>TRBV7-9|TRBJ1-4|few|.
CASSTAGTTNEKLFF
TGTGCCAGCAGCACGGCCGGGACCACTAATGAAAAACTGTTTTTT
>TRBV5-1|TRBJ1-2|.|TRBD1
CASSPYRGLYYGYTF
TGCGCCAGCAGCCCCTACAGGGGGCTCTACTATGGCTACACCTTC
>TRBV12-3/TRBV12-4|TRBJ2-2|.|.
CASTLAGELFF
TGTGCCAGCACTCTTGCCGGGGAGCTGTTTTTT
>TRBV6-1|TRBJ1-5|.|.
CASSPKVGLGNQPQHF
TGTGCCAGCAGCCCCAAGGTCGGGCTGGGCAATCAGCCCCAGCATTTT
>TRBV9|TRBJ2-2|.|TRBD2
CASSFAVAGVAGELFF
TGTGCCAGCAGCTTCGCCGTAGCGGGAGTGGCCGGGGAGCTGTTTTTT
>TRBV7-9|TRBJ1-1|.|.
CASSLNPQGGTEAFF
TGTGCCAGCAGCTTAAACCCACAGGGTGGGACTGAAGCTTTCTTT